A single sample is the source of the 4 T cell receptor beta chains below, sequenced in a study of OX40 agonist ivuxolimab in advanced cancers. Profiled with immunoSEQ multiplex PCR; TCRdb holds only in-frame clones, not every one. The sample yields about 22,000 clones, approximately 90% seen once. The specimen was CD4+ or CD8+ T cells sorted from blood, collected in a trial of the OX40 agonist ivuxolimab. These receptors were taken from an adult with an advanced solid tumor such as melanoma, head and neck, liver or kidney cancer.

The chain carries TRBV7-6 and TRBJ2-2, with 10 bases identical to TRBD2. This CDR3 is 19 amino acids long. The J segment lost 2 bases and the V segment lost 0 bases, leaving 9 bases of the junction unmatched. The germline V gene has CDR1 SGHVS and CDR2 FNYEAQ. CDR3 sequence (DNA): TGTGCCAGCAGCTTAGCGAAGGCTAGCGGGAGTTCTAACACCGGGGAGCTGTTTTTT. Translating gives CASSLAKASGSSNTGELFF.

The chain carries TRBV5-4 and TRBJ2-7, with TRBD1 identical over 8 bases. Losses at the gene ends were 0 bases for V and 3 bases for J; bases not matched to a gene: 5. This CDR3 comprises 15 residues. Germline CDR1 is SGHNT and CDR2 is YYREEE (reference sequence). The CDR3 sequence is CASSLGTGTVYEQYF. CDR3 nucleotides: TGTGCCAGCAGCTTGGGGACAGGGACAGTCTACGAGCAGTACTTC.

V gene TRBV9 combines with J gene TRBJ1-4; TRBD1 might be the D (6 bases). The CDR3 consists of 15 residues. In germline, CDR1 is SGDLS, CDR2 YYNGEE. Deletions cut 2 bases from V and 5 bases from J, with 13 bases between. The DNA for the CDR3 is TGTGCCAGCAGCGTCGGACAGCATGCCAATGAAAAACTGTTTTTT. This sequence encodes CASSVGQHANEKLFF.

The rearrangement uses TRBV7-2 and TRBJ2-1, with D possibly matching TRBD2 (5 bases). V lost 4 bases and J lost 10, with 14 bases in between. Looked up from germline, CDR1 is SGHTA and CDR2 is FQGNSA. This CDR3 is built from 13 residues. CDR3 in amino acids: CASSWTGVREQFF. CDR3 DNA: TGTGCCAGCAGCTGGACTGGGGTCAGGGAGCAGTTCTTC. The complete variable domain, with remaining parts taken from reference TRBV7-2 and TRBJ2-1, reads GAGVSQSPSNKVTEKGKDVELRCDPISGHTALYWYRQSLGQGLEFLIYFQGNSAPDKSGLPSDRFSAERTGGSVSTLTIQRTQQEDSAVYLCASSWTGVREQFFGPGTRLTVL.